These 31 T cell receptor beta chains were sequenced from one sample in a study of neurological immune-mediated disorders (dated 2019 in TCRdb). The library was made by 5' RACE. Instrument used: Illumina HiSeq 2500. Using fastp at Q25 and MiXCR, TCRdb reprocessed the public reads and kept productive beta chains. Rows are combined by CDR3 protein, so each entry shows the most common genes and DNA. The sample table holds about 66,000 distinct CDR3 sequences, of which 3.4% were seen once. The ten biggest clones cover under 4.5% of the sample. The sample taken for sequencing was PBMCs. The receptors come from a man aged 35 to 55 with multiple sclerosis.

This clonotype was seen repeatedly, ten times or more. The rearrangement uses TRBV12-3 or TRBV12-4 and TRBJ2-3; D unresolved. The CDR3 has 15 amino acids. Trimming took 3 bases from V and 7 from J, leaving 17 bases between them. CDR3 sequence reads: CASSFISGSLNTQYF. The CDR3 coding sequence is TGTGCCAGCAGTTTTATTAGTGGCTCCTTGAATACGCAGTATTTT.

This clonotype was seen many times. This chain joins TRBV5-1 and TRBJ1-1, with 7 bases that match TRBD1. This CDR3 is built from 13 residues. Germline V gene sequence: CDR1 SGHRS, CDR2 YFSETQ. After removal of 0 bases from V and 10 bases from J, the junction contained 6 bases not matched to a gene. The CDR3 DNA reads as TGCGCCAGCAGCTTGGCTGGGGACAGAGGAGCTTTCTTT. This sequence encodes CASSLAGDRGAFF.

This clonotype was counted ten times or more. The chain joins TRBV14 to TRBJ2-3; tentatively, D is TRBD2 (6 bases). There are 14 residues in the CDR3. V lost 4 bases and J 2 bases, leaving 10 bases between the germline ends. CDR1 and CDR2 from the germline V gene are SGHDN and FVKESK. The CDR3 DNA sequence: TGTGCCAGCAGCCTAGCGGCTACCACAGATACGCAGTATTTT. Translated, it gives CASSLAATTDTQYF.

This clonotype was recorded many times. In DNA form, the CDR3 reads TGCAGTGCTAGAAACAGGGACTATGGCTACACCTTC. Protein product: CSARNRDYGYTF. The chain carries TRBV20-1 and TRBJ1-2; D is possibly TRBD1 (6 bases). The germline gives CDR1 DFQATT, CDR2 SNEGSKA (reference sequence). The ends were cut back, 2 bases at V and 3 bases at J, with 7 bases in the middle. The CDR3 has 12 amino acids.

This clonotype was seen at least ten times. V usage is TRBV3-1 and J usage is TRBJ1-1; 7 bases agree with TRBD1. J was trimmed by 12 bases and V by 5 bases; bases with no gene match: 9. The CDR3 has 12 amino acids. Germline V lookup: CDR1 LGHDT, CDR2 YNNKEL (reference sequence). CDR3 protein: CASSYDRDGTFF. CDR3 DNA sequence: TGTGCCAGCAGCTACGACAGGGACGGAACTTTCTTT.

This clonotype was found many times. The chain employs TRBV11-3 and TRBJ2-2, with TRBD2 identical over 8 bases. The CDR3 length is 14 residues. V lost 4 bases to trimming and J lost 7 bases; unmatched junction nucleotides: 5. Germline V lookup: CDR1 SGHNT, CDR2 YENEEA. As DNA, the CDR3 is TGTGCCAGCAGCTCCGGACTAGCCGGCGGGGAGCTGTTTTTT. Amino acids: CASSSGLAGGELFF.

At least ten counts were recorded for this clonotype. The V call is TRBV10-3, the J call TRBJ2-1; TRBD2 is a possible D gene (6 bases). The V gene's germline CDR1 is ENHRY and CDR2 SYGVKD. V lost 4 bases, J lost 7 bases, and 8 bases lay in between. CDR3 length equals 12 residues. The chain's CDR3 is CAISASDNEQFF. CDR3 nucleotide sequence: TGTGCCATCAGTGCTAGCGATAATGAGCAGTTCTTC.

In this sample, this clonotype turned up a few times. Given a much more abundant clone one base away, this may be a read error. The gene calls are TRBV20-1 and TRBJ2-7; D uncertain. The CDR3 runs to 12 residues. The germline gives CDR1 DFQATT, CDR2 SNEGSKA (reference sequence). V was pared by 7 bases and J by 2 bases, with 12 bases between. DNA for the CDR3: TGCAGTGATACGACCGAAACCTACGAGCAGTACTTC. Protein: CSDTTETYEQYF.

This clonotype was observed many times. This chain links TRBV5-6 with TRBJ2-2; a weak D match, TRBD1 (6 bases). In germline, CDR1 is SGHDT, CDR2 YYEEEE. This CDR3 has 14 residues. Trimming stripped 5 bases from V and 6 bases from J, with 14 bases between. In nucleotides, the CDR3 is TGTGCCAGCAGTCAGGGGCCAGGGGCCGGGGAGCTGTTTTTT. It codes for CASSQGPGAGELFF.

This clonotype has at least ten counts. The gene calls are TRBV20-1 and TRBJ2-1, with D unclear. V was clipped by 1 base and J by 8 bases, with 6 bases between them. The CDR3 consists of 11 residues. Germline V gene data show CDR1 as DFQATT and CDR2 as SNEGSKA (reference sequence). The CDR3 here is CSARVDDEQFF. CDR3 bases: TGCAGTGCTAGAGTGGATGATGAGCAGTTCTTC.

As for this clonotype: A single base separates this from a much larger clone, so it may be a read error. This chain uses TRBV5-1 with TRBJ2-2; D is tentatively TRBD1 or TRBD2 (5 bases each). CDR1 and CDR2 (germline): SGHRS, YFSETQ. The CDR3 runs 13 residues. The CDR3 region is CASSGDVTGALFF. The CDR3 DNA reads as TGCGCCAGCAGCGGGGACGTCACCGGGGCGCTGTTTTTT.

The table lists this clonotype with many counts. The chain combines TRBV6-1 with TRBJ2-2, with 8 positions matching TRBD2. V was clipped by 2 bases and J by 5 bases; unmatched bases: 16. CDR3 size: 19 residues. Germline CDR1 MNHNS, CDR2 SASEGT. CDR3 sequence: CASSEWPANRGGITGELFF. The CDR3 nucleotides read TGTGCCAGCAGTGAATGGCCCGCGAATCGCGGGGGGATAACCGGGGAGCTGTTTTTT.

Comments on this clonotype: One base away lies a much larger clone, so this may be a sequencing read error. V is TRBV20-1 and J is TRBJ1-3; possibly TRBD1 for D (5 bases). The CDR3 runs 14 residues. Germline-derived CDR1 and CDR2 are DFQATT and SNEGSKA (reference sequence). In DNA form, the CDR3 reads TGCAGTGCCGCCGGACAACTCTCTGGAAAAACCATATATTTT. Translation: CSAAGQLSGKTIYF.

This clonotype was counted many times. V gene TRBV20-1 combines with J gene TRBJ2-2; tentatively, D is TRBD2 (5 bases). The CDR3 contains 13 residues. From germline, CDR1 is DFQATT and CDR2 SNEGSKA (reference sequence). V shed 5 bases and J shed 1 base, with 8 bases lying between them. CDR3 sequence: CSAYTRNTGELFF. The CDR3 coding sequence is TGCAGTGCTTATACTAGGAACACCGGGGAGCTGTTTTTT.

The sample holds many counts of this clonotype. V and J are TRBV11-2 and TRBJ1-3, with D perhaps matching TRBD1 (5 bases). Germline V gene sequence: CDR1 SGHAT, CDR2 FQNNGV. Trimming removed 1 base from V and 0 bases from J, with 13 bases in between. The CDR3 has 17 residues. CDR3 in amino acids: CASSLVGPGASGNTIYF. The CDR3, as DNA: TGTGCCAGCAGCTTAGTAGGTCCCGGGGCCTCTGGAAACACCATATATTTT.

This clonotype was recorded many times. This chain links TRBV5-1 with TRBJ2-6; 10 nucleotides match TRBD1. The CDR3 covers 16 residues. Germline V gene data show CDR1 as SGHRS and CDR2 as YFSETQ. The trim removed 4 bases at V and 2 bases at J, leaving 3 bases unmatched. CDR3 in DNA: TGCGCCAGCAGCGGTGACAGGGGGCCTGGGGCCAACGTCCTGACTTTC. It codes for CASSGDRGPGANVLTF.

This clonotype was observed many times. CDR3 amino acids: CSASQGWLPEAFF. CDR3 nucleotide sequence: TGCAGTGCTTCACAGGGTTGGCTTCCCGAAGCTTTCTTT. The chain joins TRBV20-1 to TRBJ1-1; TRBD1 might be the D (6 bases). This CDR3 spans 13 amino acids. The ends were cut back, 5 bases at V and 8 bases at J, with 18 bases in the middle. Germline CDR1 and CDR2: DFQATT and SNEGSKA (reference sequence).

The CDR3 sequence is CASSSTSNYGYTF. DNA for the CDR3: TGTGCCAGCAGTTCAACCTCGAACTATGGCTACACCTTC. The chain recombines TRBV6-2 or TRBV6-3 with TRBJ1-2, with D unclear. The CDR3 contains 13 residues. Germline V lookup: CDR1 MNHEY, CDR2 SVGEGT. Deletions cut 4 bases from V and 2 bases from J, with 8 bases between.

This clonotype was seen at least ten times. V and J are TRBV7-2 and TRBJ1-1; no clear D gene. The CDR3 length is 14 residues. Germline-derived CDR1 and CDR2 are SGHTA and FQGNSA. The V end lost 1 base, the J end lost 6 bases, and 12 bases lay between the germline ends. The CDR3: CASSLVAVGAEAFF. The CDR3 DNA is TGTGCCAGCAGCTTAGTTGCGGTAGGCGCTGAAGCTTTCTTT.

There are many counts of this clonotype. The rearrangement joins TRBV12-3 or TRBV12-4 to TRBJ2-7; TRBD1 matches at 8 bases. This CDR3 has 13 amino acids. V lost 5 bases and J lost 3; bases outside the gene matches: 3. CDR3 protein: CASSNRGDYEQYF. CDR3 nucleotide sequence: TGTGCCAGCAGTAACAGGGGGGACTACGAGCAGTACTTC.

This clonotype was detected ten times or more. The chain carries TRBV5-1 and TRBJ2-3; 13 nucleotides agree with TRBD2. CDR1 and CDR2 from the germline V gene are SGHRS and YFSETQ. This CDR3 has 16 residues. V shed 4 bases and J 5 bases; nucleotides not matched to a gene: 7. CDR3 amino acids: CASSRRTSGSLDTQYF. CDR3 DNA: TGCGCCAGCAGCCGTAGGACTAGCGGGAGTTTAGATACGCAGTATTTT.

The sample holds many counts of this clonotype. The genes are TRBV7-3 and TRBJ2-2, with D perhaps assigned TRBD1 or TRBD2 (7 bases each). V lost 4 bases to trimming and J lost 6 bases, with 15 bases between them. Germline-derived CDR1 and CDR2 are SGHTA and FQGTGA. The CDR3 is made up of 15 amino acids. DNA for the CDR3: TGTGCCAGCAGCTCGCCGACAGGGAGGGCCGGGGAGCTGTTTTTT. Translation: CASSSPTGRAGELFF.

As concerns this clonotype: Likely a read error: the CDR3 ends without its conserved phenylalanine or tryptophan. This chain joins TRBV3-1 and TRBJ2-1, with TRBD2 matching over 9 bases. Germline loops: CDR1 LGHDT, CDR2 YNNKEL (reference sequence). V shed 3 bases and J 0 bases; nucleotides not matched to a gene: 3. The CDR3 loop spans 16 amino acids. In nucleotides, the CDR3 is TGTGCCAGCAGCCATCTAGCGGGGAACTCCTACAATGAGCAGTTCAAC. Amino acid sequence: CASSHLAGNSYNEQFN.

This clonotype was observed at least ten times. J is TRBJ1-2 and V is TRBV2; maybe TRBD1 (6 bases). This CDR3 region has 12 residues. The germline V gene has CDR1 SNHLY and CDR2 FYNNEI. V lost 6 bases to trimming and J lost 5 bases, with 10 bases between them. CDR3 residues: CASRTTGYGYTF. The CDR3 coding sequence is TGTGCCAGCAGGACCACAGGGTATGGCTACACCTTC.

Many counts were recorded for this clonotype. The J gene is TRBJ1-5, the V gene TRBV5-5; D not certain. CDR3 size: 16 residues. Germline CDR1 and CDR2: SGHKS and YYEKEE (reference sequence). V gave up 0 bases and J gave up 0 bases, with 10 bases separating them. The CDR3 sequence is CASSLALGYSNQPQHF. CDR3 bases: TGTGCCAGCAGCTTGGCGCTAGGATATAGCAATCAGCCCCAGCATTTT.

Many counts were recorded for this clonotype. The CDR3 protein is CASSLTSGSETQYF. The CDR3 nucleotides read TGTGCCAGCAGTTTGACTAGCGGGAGTGAGACCCAGTACTTC. The chain carries TRBV12-3 or TRBV12-4 and TRBJ2-5, with 12 bases lining up with TRBD2. The CDR3 loop spans 14 amino acids. Trimming at V came to 3 bases and at J to 5 bases, leaving 1 base not matched to a gene.

This clonotype appeared many times. This chain connects TRBV4-1 to TRBJ1-2; no definite D call. Germline CDR1 MGHRA, CDR2 YSYEKL. V lost 0 bases and J 5 bases, leaving 7 bases between the germline ends. The CDR3 length is 13 residues. CDR3 in amino acids: CASSQDLGYGYTF. The CDR3 DNA reads as TGCGCCAGCAGCCAAGATCTGGGGTATGGCTACACCTTC.

This clonotype was observed many times. The rearrangement joins TRBV20-1 to TRBJ2-5; D gene uncertain. Germline assignment: CDR1 DFQATT and CDR2 SNEGSKA (reference sequence). V lost 4 bases to trimming and J lost 9 bases, with 12 bases between them. The CDR3 runs 11 residues. CDR3 loop: CSATSPGAQYF. Written as DNA, the CDR3 is TGCAGTGCTACGTCCCCTGGAGCCCAGTACTTC.

This clonotype showed up many times. The chain couples TRBV6-5 to TRBJ1-2; D might be TRBD1 (5 bases). The CDR3 loop spans 14 amino acids. Germline V gene lookup returns CDR1 MNHEY and CDR2 SVGAGI. V lost 0 bases and J lost 8, with 13 bases in between. In DNA form, the CDR3 reads TGTGCCAGCAGTTACTCACAGGTCTCGGGGGGCTACACCTTC. Its translation: CASSYSQVSGGYTF.

In its sample, this clonotype was seen many times. This chain connects TRBV6-1 to TRBJ2-1; D gene unclear. This CDR3 has 15 amino acids. Germline CDR1 reads MNHNS; CDR2 reads SASEGT. Between the trimmed V and J ends, which lost 7 bases and 4 bases, there was a span of 17 bases. The CDR3 DNA sequence: TGTGCCAGCACCCGAAGCGAGGACGGATACAATGAGCAGTTCTTC. It encodes CASTRSEDGYNEQFF.

This clonotype has at least ten counts. V and J are TRBV5-1 and TRBJ1-3; TRBD1 matches 7 bases. Germline values: CDR1 SGHRS, CDR2 YFSETQ. Losses at the gene ends were 4 bases for V and 4 bases for J; bases not matched to a gene: 8. The CDR3 is 15 residues long. The CDR3 loop reads CASSRGTEVGNTIYF. CDR3 coding DNA: TGCGCCAGCAGCCGCGGGACAGAAGTAGGAAACACCATATATTTT.